Given below is one T cell receptor (beta chain) in context. These data come from a study of glioma-infiltrating T cells after dendritic cell vaccination. Study as a whole: Treatment, given 2003 to 2012, was autologous tumor lysate-pulsed dendritic cell vaccination. At biweekly intervals, patients got three intradermal dendritic cell vaccine injections.

Amplification used 60 V beta primers and 13 J beta primers. TCRdb keeps only in-frame clones here, not all; method: immunoSEQ multiplex PCR. The sample has about 87,000 clones; roughly four fifths are singletons. The ends were cut back, 0 bases at V and 3 bases at J, with 7 bases in the middle. CDR1 is SGHRS and CDR2 is YFSETQ in the germline V gene. CDR3 size: 15 residues. As for time point: after dendritic cell vaccination, including at tumor progression/relapse. This clonotype was obtained from a human donor with glioblastoma. This specimen consisted of blood, obtained after dendritic cell vaccination. V gene TRBV5-1 combines with J gene TRBJ1-6; unclear D gene. The CDR3 DNA reads as TGCGCCAGCAGCTTGGACAGCTTCTATAATTCACCCCTCCACTTT. Protein: CASSLDSFYNSPLHF.